This T cell receptor (beta chain) was obtained from a study of cytomegalovirus exposure and HLA in healthy donors. Sequencing was performed with immunoSEQ multiplex PCR; in TCRdb, only in-frame clones are kept and a portion is missing. This repertoire shows 130,000 to 150,000 clones, more than 80% found once; its top ten account for over 5%. The donors were in the roughly 110-subject validation cohort, distinct from the roughly 670-subject first cohort. Input material: PBMCs. The clonotype comes from a woman aged 30 to 39 in good health and CMV-seropositive.

The CDR3 DNA follows: TGTGCCAGCAGCTCCCGTCCCGGGAAGGGGGCCAACGAGCAGTACTTC. Translated, it gives CASSSRPGKGANEQYF. The V call is TRBV28, the J call TRBJ2-7; the match to TRBD1 covers 7 bases. The germline V gene encodes CDR1 MDHEN and CDR2 SYDVKM. The CDR3 consists of 16 residues. V trimming: 6 bases; J trimming: 5 bases; junction bases outside the gene matches: 16. The full variable domain, in which reference TRBV28 and TRBJ2-7 provide the parts outside the CDR3, is DVKVTQSSRYLVKRTGEKVFLECVQDMDHENMFWYRQDPGLGLRLIYFSYDVKMKEKGDIPEGYSVSREKKERFSLILESASTNQTSMYLCASSSRPGKGANEQYFGPGTRLTVT.